The clone carrying this T cell receptor beta chain has a handful of counts. Antigen specificity is unknown. The germline and genes are mouse ones. The sequence runs out 1 residue before the end of the CDR3; the remainder is reconstructed from the germline J gene. The data belong to a study of tissue T cells after allogeneic stem cell transplantation. Study findings and constraints: TCR repertoires tracked anatomic similarity, regardless of disease or transplant status. The patient cohort was small and clinically heterogeneous, with limited sampling depth.

Time point defined: mouse harvest day 14 after allogeneic transplant. Each mouse received 10^7 T-cell-depleted marrow cells plus 10^6 splenic CD5+ T cells by tail vein. V was pared by 4 bases and J by 1 base, with 8 bases between. Germline CDR1 SGHLS, CDR2 HYDKME. There are 13 residues in the CDR3. Sequencing of TCRbeta CDR3 at survey depth gave sequences and template counts. Here immunoSEQ multiplex PCR was the method, and the copy in TCRdb shows in-frame clones only, minus some. The sample lists roughly 1,900 clones, around half occurring once. The V gene is TRBV12-2, the J gene TRBJ2-4; D perhaps matches TRBD1 (6 bases). The TCR comes from a female BALB/c mouse given C57BL/6 T cells with graft-versus-host disease after an allogeneic hematopoietic cell transplant. Sequenced: lymph node tissue. The CDR3 DNA, read in part, is TGTGCCAGCTCGCGACAGGGTCAAAACACCTTGTAC. This sequence encodes CASSRQGQNTLY. The complete CDR3 protein is CASSRQGQNTLYF.